Given below is one T cell receptor beta chain in context. The CDR3 is 15 amino acids. The germline V and J ends were trimmed by 1 base and 3 bases, with 13 bases remaining between them. Germline V gene data show CDR1 as MGHRA and CDR2 as YSYEKL. The repertoire was sequenced with immunoSEQ multiplex PCR; TCRdb's copy has only in-frame clones and lacks some. The sample has 85,000 to 100,000 clones; 95% are singletons. These data belong to a study of technical replicates of blood from a few donors. The chain employs TRBV4-1 and TRBJ2-7; D might be TRBD2 (7 bases). Sample: T cells isolated from PBMCs. The sequence came from a human donor in good health. The DNA of the CDR3 is TGCGCCAGCAGCCAAGTAGGGGGGGGCCGCTACGAGCAGTACTTC. This sequence encodes CASSQVGGGRYEQYF.